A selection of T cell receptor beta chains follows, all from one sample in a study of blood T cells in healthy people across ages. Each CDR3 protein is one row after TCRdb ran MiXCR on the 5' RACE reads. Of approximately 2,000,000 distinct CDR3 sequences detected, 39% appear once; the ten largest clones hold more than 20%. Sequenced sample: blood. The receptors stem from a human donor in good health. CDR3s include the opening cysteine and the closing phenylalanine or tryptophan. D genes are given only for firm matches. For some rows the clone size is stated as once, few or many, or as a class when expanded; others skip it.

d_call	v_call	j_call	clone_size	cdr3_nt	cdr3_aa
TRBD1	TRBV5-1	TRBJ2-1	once	TGCGCCAGCAGTCCCGTTATCGGGACAGGGGGCAATGAGCAGTTCTTT	CASSPVIGTGGNEQFF
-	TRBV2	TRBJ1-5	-	TGTGCCAGCAAATGGACACAATTAAATCAGCCCCAGCATTTT	CASKWTQLNQPQHF
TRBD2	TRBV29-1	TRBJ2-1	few	TGCAGCGTTGACGTCCCTAGCGGGGGGATGAATGAGCAGTTCTTC	CSVDVPSGGMNEQFF
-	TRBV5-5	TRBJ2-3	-	TGTGCCAGCAGCTTGGATGGGGGCACTAGCACAGATACGCAGTATTTT	CASSLDGGTSTDTQYF
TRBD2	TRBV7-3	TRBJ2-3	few	TGTGCCAGCAGGCCCCGGGGGGAAATAGCGGGGGGGTCCGCAGATACGCAGTATTTT	CASRPRGEIAGGSADTQYF
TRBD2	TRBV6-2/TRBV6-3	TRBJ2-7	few	TGTGCCAGCAGTTACCTAGCGGAGGGACCCGCCTCCTACGAGCAGTACTTC	CASSYLAEGPASYEQYF
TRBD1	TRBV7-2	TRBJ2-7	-	TGTGCCAGCAGCTTAAAGGGACAGGGGGAGTACGAGCAGTACTTC	CASSLKGQGEYEQYF
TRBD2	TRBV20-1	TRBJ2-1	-	TGCAGTGCTCCCAGCTCGGAGGCTAGCGGGGCAAATGAGCAGTTCTTC	CSAPSSEASGANEQFF
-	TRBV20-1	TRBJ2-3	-	TGCAGTGGACAGAACCTACTATCCTCCACAGATACGCAGTATTTT	CSGQNLLSSTDTQYF
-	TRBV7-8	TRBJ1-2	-	TGTGCCAGCAGCTTAGGTAGTCAGCACCCGACTTATGGCTACACCTTC	CASSLGSQHPTYGYTF
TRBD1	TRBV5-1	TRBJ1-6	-	TGCACCAGCAGCTTGGAACCGACAGGGAGCGTTTCACCCCTCCACTTT	CTSSLEPTGSVSPLHF
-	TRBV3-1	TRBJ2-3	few	TGTGCCAGCAGCCAAGAGGAGGCAGATACGCAGTATTTT	CASSQEEADTQYF
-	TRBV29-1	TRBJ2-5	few	TGCAGCGTTGGCCCAGGGACAGAGACCCAGTACTTC	CSVGPGTETQYF
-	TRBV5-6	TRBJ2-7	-	TGTGCCAGCAGCGGGTCATTCTACGAGCAGTACTTC	CASSGSFYEQYF
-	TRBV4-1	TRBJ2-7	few	TGCGCCAGCAGCCCCCTTGAAGGGGCTGCCTACGAGCAGTACTTC	CASSPLEGAAYEQYF
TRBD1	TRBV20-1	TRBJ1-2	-	TGCAGTGCTCCACCCAGGGGGCGTTCTTATGGCTACACCTTC	CSAPPRGRSYGYTF
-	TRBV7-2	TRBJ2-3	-	TGTGCCAGCAGTATTTTCGCAGATACGCAGTATTTT	CASSIFADTQYF
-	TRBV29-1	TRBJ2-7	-	TGCAGCGTTGGGTCTACTGTCGAGCAGTACTTC	CSVGSTVEQYF